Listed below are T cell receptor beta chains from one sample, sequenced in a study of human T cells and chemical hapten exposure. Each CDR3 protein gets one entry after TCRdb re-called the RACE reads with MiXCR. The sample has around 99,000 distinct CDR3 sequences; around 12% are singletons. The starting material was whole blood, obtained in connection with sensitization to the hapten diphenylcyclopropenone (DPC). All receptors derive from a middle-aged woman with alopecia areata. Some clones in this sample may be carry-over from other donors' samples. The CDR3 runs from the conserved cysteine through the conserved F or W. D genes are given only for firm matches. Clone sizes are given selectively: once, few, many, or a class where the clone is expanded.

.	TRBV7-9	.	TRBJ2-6	CASSRQLDGANVLTF	TGTGCCAGCAGTCGACAGCTGGATGGGGCCAACGTCCTGACTTTC
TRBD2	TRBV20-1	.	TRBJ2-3	CRLLAGGPTDTQYF	TGCAGGTTACTAGCGGGAGGGCCCACAGATACGCAGTATTTT
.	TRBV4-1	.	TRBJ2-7	CASSPQGYQGLEQYF	TGCGCCAGCAGCCCCCAGGGTTATCAAGGCCTGGAGCAGTACTTC
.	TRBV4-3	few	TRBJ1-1	CASSQDFVLRGTEAFF	TGCGCCAGCAGCCAAGATTTTGTGTTAAGGGGAACTGAAGCTTTCTTT
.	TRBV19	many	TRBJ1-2	CASRAGGYTF	TGTGCCAGTAGAGCTGGGGGCTACACCTTC
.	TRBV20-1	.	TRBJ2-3	CSARGAGGPDTQYF	TGCAGTGCTAGGGGCGCTGGCGGCCCAGATACGCAGTATTTT
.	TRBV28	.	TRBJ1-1	CASSFEPGITEAFF	TGTGCCAGCAGTTTCGAGCCAGGAATCACTGAAGCTTTCTTT
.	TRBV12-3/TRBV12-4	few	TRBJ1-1	CASRRRSEAFF	TGTGCCAGCAGACGACGGTCTGAAGCTTTCTTT
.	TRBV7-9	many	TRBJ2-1	CASERRFDYNEQFF	TGTGCCAGCGAAAGGAGGTTCGACTACAATGAGCAGTTCTTC
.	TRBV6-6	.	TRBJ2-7	CASGRLAHEQYF	TGTGCCAGCGGCAGACTGGCCCACGAGCAGTACTTC
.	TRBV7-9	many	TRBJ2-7	CASSLILGTEQYF	TGTGCCAGCAGCTTAATCTTGGGGACAGAGCAGTACTTC
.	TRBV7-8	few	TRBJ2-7	CASSSPNTGDIKQYF	TGTGCCAGCAGCTCTCCAAATACGGGGGACATTAAGCAGTACTTC
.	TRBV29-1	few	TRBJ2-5	CSVPARLEQTQYF	TGCAGCGTGCCTGCCAGGCTGGAGCAGACCCAGTACTTC
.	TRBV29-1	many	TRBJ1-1	CSVVLRAVNTEAFF	TGCAGCGTTGTACTGCGGGCAGTGAACACTGAAGCTTTCTTT
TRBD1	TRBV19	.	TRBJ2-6	CASSSSDRGRGANVLTF	TGTGCCAGTAGTAGCTCGGACAGGGGGCGAGGGGCCAACGTCCTGACTTTC
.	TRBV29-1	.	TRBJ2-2	CSVYLGQGTRAGELFF	TGCAGCGTCTACCTAGGCCAGGGGACGCGGGCCGGGGAGCTGTTTTTT
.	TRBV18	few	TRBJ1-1	CASSPRTENTEAFF	TGTGCCAGCTCACCCCGGACAGAGAACACTGAAGCTTTCTTT
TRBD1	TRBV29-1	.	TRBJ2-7	CSVAGKGATNEQYF	TGCAGCGTAGCCGGGAAGGGGGCCACCAACGAGCAGTACTTC
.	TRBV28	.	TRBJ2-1	CASVTPGGPGAYNEQFF	TGTGCCAGCGTAACCCCCGGGGGCCCCGGTGCCTACAATGAGCAGTTCTTC
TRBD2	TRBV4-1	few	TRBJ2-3	CASSQASGSTIDTQYF	TGCGCCAGCAGCCAAGCAAGCGGGAGTACGATAGATACGCAGTATTTT
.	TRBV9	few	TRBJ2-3	CASSVVGGGPTDTQYF	TGTGCCAGCAGCGTAGTTGGAGGAGGTCCCACAGATACGCAGTATTTT
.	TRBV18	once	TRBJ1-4	CASSPRQGPSEKLFF	TGTGCCAGCTCACCACGCCAGGGCCCCAGTGAAAAACTGTTTTTT
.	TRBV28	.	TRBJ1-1	CASRRANTEAFF	TGTGCCAGCAGACGGGCGAACACTGAAGCTTTCTTT
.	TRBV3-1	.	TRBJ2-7	CASSPRDGYEQYF	TGTGCCAGCAGCCCTCGGGACGGCTACGAGCAGTACTTC
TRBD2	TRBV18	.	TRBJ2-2	CASSPPGGYTGELFF	TGTGCCAGCTCACCACCGGGAGGGTACACCGGGGAGCTGTTTTTT
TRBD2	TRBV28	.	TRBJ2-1	CASSLVSGRVNNEQFF	TGTGCCAGCAGTTTAGTTAGCGGGAGGGTCAACAATGAGCAGTTCTTC
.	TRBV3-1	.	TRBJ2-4	CASSLQSIQYF	TGTGCCAGCAGCCTCCAGAGCATTCAGTACTTC
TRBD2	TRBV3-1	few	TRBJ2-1	CASSQDELWLADSSSYNEQFF	TGTGCCAGCAGCCAAGATGAATTGTGGCTAGCGGATTCCAGCTCCTACAATGAGCAGTTCTTC
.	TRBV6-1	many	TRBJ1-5	CASNRASGLDQPQHF	TGTGCCAGTAATAGAGCCTCAGGGTTGGATCAGCCCCAGCATTTT
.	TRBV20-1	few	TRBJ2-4	CSAGGGAKNIQYF	TGCAGTGCTGGTGGCGGAGCCAAAAACATTCAGTACTTC
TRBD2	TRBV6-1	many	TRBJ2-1	CASNRRPSGVLGNEQFF	TGTGCCAGCAACCGACGGCCTAGCGGGGTCCTGGGGAATGAGCAGTTCTTC
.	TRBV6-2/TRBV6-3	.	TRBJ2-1	CASRRDLNLYNEQFF	TGTGCCAGCAGGCGCGACCTAAACCTCTACAATGAGCAGTTCTTC
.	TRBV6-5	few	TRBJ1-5	CASSYGYSNQPQHF	TGTGCCAGCAGTTACGGTTATAGCAATCAGCCCCAGCATTTT
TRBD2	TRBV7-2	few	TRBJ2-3	CASSGLAGSTNTQYF	TGTGCCAGCAGCGGTTTAGCGGGAAGCACAAATACGCAGTATTTT
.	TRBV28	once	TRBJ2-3	CASSFPHPTDTQYF	TGTGCCAGCAGTTTCCCCCACCCCACAGATACGCAGTATTTT
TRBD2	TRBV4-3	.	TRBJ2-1	CASSQIAGIGNEQFF	TGCGCCAGCAGCCAAATAGCGGGAATAGGTAATGAGCAGTTCTTC
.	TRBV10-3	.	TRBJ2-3	CAISVQQTDTQYF	TGTGCCATCAGTGTACAGCAAACAGATACGCAGTATTTT
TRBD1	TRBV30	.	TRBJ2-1	CAWSNGPSPDPGQGSNEQFF	TGTGCCTGGAGTAACGGTCCCTCGCCAGATCCGGGACAGGGGAGCAATGAGCAGTTCTTC
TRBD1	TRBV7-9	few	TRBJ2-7	CASSFIGRTGDEQYF	TGTGCCAGCAGCTTCATAGGCCGGACAGGGGACGAGCAGTACTTC
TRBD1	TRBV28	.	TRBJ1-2	CASRDRASDYTF	TGTGCCAGCAGGGACAGGGCGTCCGACTACACCTTC
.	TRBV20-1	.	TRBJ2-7	CSPRLSSYEQYF	TGCAGTCCAAGACTAAGCTCCTACGAGCAGTACTTC
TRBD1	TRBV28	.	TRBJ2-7	CASSSGTDFPYEQYF	TGTGCCAGCAGTTCCGGGACAGACTTTCCCTACGAGCAGTACTTC
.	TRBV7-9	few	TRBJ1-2	CASSLDWANSGYTF	TGTGCCAGCAGCTTAGATTGGGCGAATAGTGGCTACACCTTC
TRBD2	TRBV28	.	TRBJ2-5	CASSVLSGNQETQYF	TGTGCCAGCAGTGTATTAAGCGGGAACCAAGAGACCCAGTACTTC
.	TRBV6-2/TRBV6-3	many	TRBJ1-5	CASSYPTGHQPQHF	TGTGCCAGCAGTTACCCAACAGGGCATCAGCCCCAGCATTTT
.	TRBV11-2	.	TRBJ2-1	CASSLGNPGLHNEQFF	TGTGCCAGCAGCTTAGGAAACCCGGGACTCCACAATGAGCAGTTCTTC
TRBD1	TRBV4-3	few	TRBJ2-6	CASSHGQGSGANVLTF	TGCGCCAGCAGCCATGGACAGGGCTCTGGGGCCAACGTCCTGACTTTC
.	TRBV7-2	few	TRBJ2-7	CASSLDIIYEQYF	TGTGCCAGCAGCTTAGACATTATCTACGAGCAGTACTTC
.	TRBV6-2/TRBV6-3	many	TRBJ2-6	CASSPLANTGANVLTF	TGTGCCAGCAGCCCTTTGGCCAATACTGGGGCCAACGTCCTGACTTTC
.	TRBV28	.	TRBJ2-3	CASSSDGSGVTDTQYF	TGTGCCAGCAGTTCTGACGGCTCAGGGGTCACAGATACGCAGTATTTT
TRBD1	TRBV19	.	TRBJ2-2	CASSINLGGQVTGELFF	TGTGCCAGTAGTATAAATCTTGGGGGACAGGTAACCGGGGAGCTGTTTTTT
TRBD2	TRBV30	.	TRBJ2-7	CACSLAAYTYEQYF	TGTGCCTGTTCACTAGCGGCCTATACCTACGAGCAGTACTTC
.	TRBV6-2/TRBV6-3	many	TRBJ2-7	CASSYGEEQYF	TGTGCCAGCAGTTACGGGGAGGAGCAGTACTTC
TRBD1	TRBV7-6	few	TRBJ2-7	CASSLVGQGEQYF	TGTGCCAGCAGCTTAGTGGGACAGGGTGAGCAGTACTTC
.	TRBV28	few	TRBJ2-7	CASTSGPSSYEQYF	TGTGCCAGCACCTCAGGGCCGAGCTCCTACGAGCAGTACTTC
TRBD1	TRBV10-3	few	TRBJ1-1	CAVGPDRDSTEAFF	TGTGCCGTAGGACCCGACAGGGATAGCACTGAAGCTTTCTTT
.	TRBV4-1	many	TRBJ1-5	CASSPTDGRQPQHF	TGCGCCAGCAGCCCAACGGACGGGCGGCAGCCCCAGCATTTT
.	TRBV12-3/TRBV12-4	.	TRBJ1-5	CASSLAGTLNQPQHF	TGTGCCAGCAGTTTAGCCGGGACACTGAATCAGCCCCAGCATTTT
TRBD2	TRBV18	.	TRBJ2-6	CASSPRKLAASSGANVLTF	TGTGCCAGCTCACCACGGAAACTAGCGGCATCCTCTGGGGCCAACGTCCTGACTTTC